Listed below are T cell receptor beta chains from one sample, sequenced in a study of blood T cell repertoires in COVID-19. Sequenced by immunoSEQ multiplex PCR; TCRdb stores in-frame clones only, minus some. This table holds tens of thousands of clones, about 90% found once. Sequenced: peripheral blood. These receptors were obtained from a man in his 60s with acute or convalescent COVID-19. The CDR3 runs from the conserved cysteine through the conserved F or W. Fields, in order: V gene, D gene, clone size, J gene, CDR3 DNA, CDR3 protein. A D gene is named only where the DNA matches it firmly. Size tells how often a clone was seen (once, few, many) or the class of an expanded clone, and some rows leave it out.

v_call: TRBV6-5; d_call: TRBD1; clone_size: NA; j_call: TRBJ1-4; cdr3_nt: TGTGCCAGCAGTTACTCGAGACAGGGTAATGAAAAGCTGTTTTTT; cdr3_aa: CASSYSRQGNEKLFF
v_call: TRBV11-3; d_call: TRBD2; clone_size: NA; j_call: TRBJ2-1; cdr3_nt: TGTGCCAGCAGCTCTTTAGCGGGAGGAAACAATGAGCAGTTCTTC; cdr3_aa: CASSSLAGGNNEQFF
v_call: TRBV3-1/TRBV3-2; d_call: NA; clone_size: NA; j_call: TRBJ1-3; cdr3_nt: TGTGCCAGCAGCCAAGGCCAGGGCTCTGGAAACACCATATATTTT; cdr3_aa: CASSQGQGSGNTIYF
v_call: TRBV6-5; d_call: TRBD1; clone_size: NA; j_call: TRBJ1-1; cdr3_nt: TGTGCCAGCAGCGGACAGGGGCCGAACACTGAAGCTTTCTTT; cdr3_aa: CASSGQGPNTEAFF
v_call: TRBV5-1; d_call: TRBD1; clone_size: NA; j_call: TRBJ1-4; cdr3_nt: TGCGCCAGCAGCGCCGGGACAGCCTTTAATGAAAAACTGTTTTTT; cdr3_aa: CASSAGTAFNEKLFF
v_call: TRBV19; d_call: TRBD2; clone_size: NA; j_call: TRBJ2-7; cdr3_nt: TGTGCCAGTTCACTAGCGGGGCTAAGATTCTCCTACGAGCAGTACTTC; cdr3_aa: CASSLAGLRFSYEQYF
v_call: TRBV7-6; d_call: TRBD2; clone_size: NA; j_call: TRBJ2-1; cdr3_nt: TGTGCCAGCAGCTTAGGTAGCGGGAACATTCTATACAATGAGCAGTTCTTC; cdr3_aa: CASSLGSGNILYNEQFF
v_call: TRBV24-1; d_call: NA; clone_size: NA; j_call: TRBJ2-1; cdr3_nt: TGTGCCACCAGTGACCCGGTGCGGAGGAATGAGCAGTTCTTC; cdr3_aa: CATSDPVRRNEQFF
v_call: TRBV19; d_call: TRBD2; clone_size: NA; j_call: TRBJ2-1; cdr3_nt: TGTGCCAGTAGTATGCCGGGACTAGCGGTTTACAATGAGCAGTTCTTC; cdr3_aa: CASSMPGLAVYNEQFF
v_call: TRBV2; d_call: NA; clone_size: NA; j_call: TRBJ1-4; cdr3_nt: TGTGCCAGCAGTGAGCGGGGATCTAATGAAAAACTGTTTTTT; cdr3_aa: CASSERGSNEKLFF
v_call: TRBV27; d_call: TRBD2; clone_size: NA; j_call: TRBJ2-7; cdr3_nt: TGTGCCAGCAGTTTTACCCCTCGCGGGAGTCAGTACGAGCAGTACTTC; cdr3_aa: CASSFTPRGSQYEQYF
v_call: TRBV15; d_call: NA; clone_size: NA; j_call: TRBJ1-1; cdr3_nt: TGTGCCACCAGCAGGAAAGCCATGCTTAACACTGAAGCTTTCTTT; cdr3_aa: CATSRKAMLNTEAFF
v_call: TRBV11-3; d_call: TRBD1; clone_size: NA; j_call: TRBJ2-5; cdr3_nt: TGTGCCAGCAGCAAACGGACAGGACAAGAGACCCAGTACTTC; cdr3_aa: CASSKRTGQETQYF
v_call: TRBV29-1; d_call: NA; clone_size: NA; j_call: TRBJ2-2; cdr3_nt: TGCAGCGTTGCCGAGGGGGGGGCGGCCGGGGAGCTGTTTTTT; cdr3_aa: CSVAEGGAAGELFF
v_call: TRBV7-2; d_call: TRBD1; clone_size: NA; j_call: TRBJ1-2; cdr3_nt: TGTGCCAGCAGCTTTCGGGACAGGGGATTGGGAGGCTACACCTTC; cdr3_aa: CASSFRDRGLGGYTF
v_call: TRBV4-3; d_call: TRBD2; clone_size: NA; j_call: TRBJ2-5; cdr3_nt: TGCGCCAGCAGCCAAGATCTAGCGGGAGACGAGACCCAGTACTTC; cdr3_aa: CASSQDLAGDETQYF
v_call: TRBV9; d_call: TRBD1; clone_size: NA; j_call: TRBJ2-5; cdr3_nt: TGTGCCAGCAGCACTAGTTTACAGGGGAACCAAGAGACCCAGTACTTC; cdr3_aa: CASSTSLQGNQETQYF
v_call: TRBV12-5; d_call: TRBD1; clone_size: NA; j_call: TRBJ2-6; cdr3_nt: TGTGCTAGTGGCAGCCAACAGGGGGCTGGGGCCAACGTCCTGACTTTC; cdr3_aa: CASGSQQGAGANVLTF
v_call: TRBV7-3; d_call: TRBD2; clone_size: NA; j_call: TRBJ2-2; cdr3_nt: TGTGCCAGCAGCGCGACTAGCGGGAGGTCTGGGGAGCTGTTTTTT; cdr3_aa: CASSATSGRSGELFF
v_call: TRBV5-4; d_call: NA; clone_size: NA; j_call: TRBJ1-1; cdr3_nt: TGTGCCAGCAGCATTCTGGGGGGTGGTGAAGCTTTCTTT; cdr3_aa: CASSILGGGEAFF
v_call: TRBV18; d_call: NA; clone_size: NA; j_call: TRBJ1-1; cdr3_nt: TGTGCCAGCTCCCCACAACAGGGGAACACTGAAGCTTTCTTT; cdr3_aa: CASSPQQGNTEAFF
v_call: TRBV9; d_call: TRBD2; clone_size: few; j_call: TRBJ2-7; cdr3_nt: TGTGCCAGCAGCGTTAGCGGGACAAGCTCCTACGAGCAGTACTTC; cdr3_aa: CASSVSGTSSYEQYF
v_call: TRBV9; d_call: TRBD1; clone_size: NA; j_call: TRBJ1-4; cdr3_nt: TGTGCCAGCAGCGCCGGACAGGCCGAAAAACTGTTTTTT; cdr3_aa: CASSAGQAEKLFF
v_call: TRBV7-8; d_call: NA; clone_size: NA; j_call: TRBJ2-3; cdr3_nt: TGTGCCAGCAGCCGGACTACCGACCGTACGCAGTATTTT; cdr3_aa: CASSRTTDRTQYF
v_call: TRBV28; d_call: NA; clone_size: NA; j_call: TRBJ1-5; cdr3_nt: TGTGCCAGCAGGGTCTCGGGGGAAAATCAGCCCCAGCATTTT; cdr3_aa: CASRVSGENQPQHF
v_call: TRBV28; d_call: TRBD2; clone_size: NA; j_call: TRBJ2-7; cdr3_nt: TGTGCCAGCAGTTTTCAGCCCGGGACTAGCGGGATAGGCACCGGCGAGCAGTACTTC; cdr3_aa: CASSFQPGTSGIGTGEQYF
v_call: TRBV19; d_call: NA; clone_size: once; j_call: TRBJ1-2; cdr3_nt: TGTGCCAGTAGTGTGGCCCGGACAATGATTAACTATGGCTACACCTTC; cdr3_aa: CASSVARTMINYGYTF
v_call: TRBV9; d_call: TRBD2; clone_size: NA; j_call: TRBJ2-3; cdr3_nt: TGTGCCAGCAACCGACTAGCGGGAGGGTCAGATACGCAGTATTTT; cdr3_aa: CASNRLAGGSDTQYF
v_call: TRBV11-3; d_call: NA; clone_size: NA; j_call: TRBJ1-1; cdr3_nt: TGTGCCAGCAGCTTAGGGCCAATTGAAGCTTTCTTT; cdr3_aa: CASSLGPIEAFF
v_call: TRBV6-4; d_call: TRBD2; clone_size: NA; j_call: TRBJ2-1; cdr3_nt: TGTGCCAGCAGCAGTCTAGCGGGAGCCTACAATGAGCAGTTCTTC; cdr3_aa: CASSSLAGAYNEQFF
v_call: TRBV6-5; d_call: NA; clone_size: NA; j_call: TRBJ2-1; cdr3_nt: TGTGCCGCCAACTATGATACTTTGGGGCCCAATGAGCAGTTCTTC; cdr3_aa: CAANYDTLGPNEQFF
v_call: TRBV28; d_call: NA; clone_size: NA; j_call: TRBJ2-7; cdr3_nt: TGTGCCAGCAGTTTATGGGCAGGGGGGTGGCAGTACTTC; cdr3_aa: CASSLWAGGWQYF
v_call: TRBV7-8; d_call: NA; clone_size: NA; j_call: TRBJ2-2; cdr3_nt: TGTGCCAGCAGCTCAATTAGGCACAGTCACACCGGGGAGCTGTTTTTT; cdr3_aa: CASSSIRHSHTGELFF
v_call: TRBV19; d_call: NA; clone_size: NA; j_call: TRBJ2-3; cdr3_nt: TGTGCCAGTAGTCCCCCCGTGGGTGGAGGCACAGATACGCAGTATTTT; cdr3_aa: CASSPPVGGGTDTQYF
v_call: TRBV6-5; d_call: NA; clone_size: NA; j_call: TRBJ1-1; cdr3_nt: TGTGCCAGCAGTTACGGGCACCGCACTGAAGCTTTCTTT; cdr3_aa: CASSYGHRTEAFF